Listed below are T cell receptor beta chains from one sample, sequenced in a study of somatic mutations in cytotoxic T cells in rheumatoid arthritis. TCRdb's table, derived via immunoSEQ multiplex PCR, lists solely in-frame clones and lacks some. The sample has roughly 15,000 clones; roughly 80% are singletons. Sequencing input: CD8+ T cells sorted from blood. Receptors were obtained from an adult with rheumatoid arthritis. Both conserved end residues are part of each CDR3. The D gene is left open where the match is weak. Size is omitted from some rows. Given values are once, few, many or a class for expanded clones.

d_gene: TRBD1; v_gene: TRBV7-6; j_gene: TRBJ2-7; abundance: medium-sized; len: 13; CDR3aa: CASSLATGGEQYF; CDR3nt: TGTGCCAGCAGCTTAGCGACAGGGGGGGAGCAGTACTTC
d_gene: NA; v_gene: TRBV7-8; j_gene: TRBJ2-1; abundance: once; len: 12; CDR3aa: CASSGSLAEQFF; CDR3nt: TGTGCCAGCAGCGGTAGTCTGGCCGAGCAGTTCTTC
d_gene: NA; v_gene: TRBV2; j_gene: TRBJ1-2; abundance: few; len: 14; CDR3aa: CASSQTVGDYGYTF; CDR3nt: TGTGCCAGCAGCCAGACTGTAGGGGACTATGGCTACACCTTC
d_gene: TRBD2; v_gene: TRBV7-9; j_gene: TRBJ2-7; abundance: NA; len: 15; CDR3aa: CASSLAGLAGSEQYF; CDR3nt: TGTGCCAGCAGCTTAGCGGGACTAGCGGGGAGTGAGCAGTACTTC
d_gene: NA; v_gene: TRBV15; j_gene: TRBJ2-1; abundance: NA; len: 16; CDR3aa: CATSRGFGGSYNEQFF; CDR3nt: TGTGCCACCAGCAGAGGGTTCGGGGGATCCTACAATGAGCAGTTCTTC
d_gene: NA; v_gene: TRBV7-9; j_gene: TRBJ1-2; abundance: NA; len: 17; CDR3aa: CASSLERYGGLFYGYTF; CDR3nt: TGTGCCAGCAGCTTAGAGCGCTATGGAGGGTTATTCTATGGCTACACCTTC
d_gene: TRBD2; v_gene: TRBV10-2; j_gene: TRBJ2-1; abundance: NA; len: 13; CDR3aa: CASKSGGGNEQFF; CDR3nt: TGCGCCAGCAAGAGCGGGGGGGGCAATGAGCAGTTCTTC
d_gene: NA; v_gene: TRBV6-5; j_gene: TRBJ1-2; abundance: NA; len: 13; CDR3aa: CASRGQLNYGYTF; CDR3nt: TGTGCCAGCAGAGGACAGCTAAACTATGGCTACACCTTC
d_gene: NA; v_gene: TRBV27; j_gene: TRBJ2-3; abundance: NA; len: 16; CDR3aa: CASSLPPAFVGDTQYF; CDR3nt: TGTGCCAGCAGTTTACCCCCGGCTTTCGTAGGAGATACGCAGTATTTT
d_gene: TRBD2; v_gene: TRBV27; j_gene: TRBJ2-1; abundance: NA; len: 16; CDR3aa: CASSSNLAGGIGEQFF; CDR3nt: TGTGCCAGCAGTTCAAATCTAGCGGGGGGGATAGGTGAGCAGTTCTTC
d_gene: TRBD2; v_gene: TRBV5-1; j_gene: TRBJ2-1; abundance: NA; len: 13; CDR3aa: CASSFGGVAEQFF; CDR3nt: TGCGCCAGCAGCTTTGGGGGGGTGGCTGAGCAGTTCTTC
d_gene: NA; v_gene: TRBV5-1; j_gene: TRBJ1-5; abundance: NA; len: 14; CDR3aa: CASSLGTENQPQHF; CDR3nt: TGCGCCAGCAGCTTGGGGACAGAGAATCAGCCCCAGCATTTT
d_gene: NA; v_gene: TRBV11-2; j_gene: TRBJ1-1; abundance: NA; len: 12; CDR3aa: CASSFGGTEAFF; CDR3nt: TGTGCCAGCAGCTTTGGGGGAACTGAAGCTTTCTTT
d_gene: TRBD1; v_gene: TRBV15; j_gene: TRBJ1-2; abundance: NA; len: 16; CDR3aa: CATSSKDGQGAFGYTF; CDR3nt: TGTGCCACCAGCAGCAAAGATGGGCAGGGGGCGTTTGGCTACACCTTC
d_gene: NA; v_gene: TRBV4-1; j_gene: TRBJ1-6; abundance: few; len: 16; CDR3aa: CASSLAPTGMDSPLHF; CDR3nt: TGCGCCAGCAGCCTCGCCCCCACAGGGATGGATTCACCCCTCCACTTT
d_gene: NA; v_gene: TRBV5-1; j_gene: TRBJ1-6; abundance: NA; len: 13; CDR3aa: CASSLEQGQPLHF; CDR3nt: TGCGCCAGCAGCCTTGAGCAGGGTCAGCCCCTCCACTTT
d_gene: NA; v_gene: TRBV28; j_gene: TRBJ1-2; abundance: once; len: 18; CDR3aa: CASSRYIATTGVHYGYTF; CDR3nt: TGTGCCAGCAGTCGATATATCGCCACGACAGGAGTGCACTATGGCTACACCTTC
d_gene: TRBD1; v_gene: TRBV6-1; j_gene: TRBJ1-1; abundance: few; len: 14; CDR3aa: CASSEIRGPTEAFF; CDR3nt: TGTGCCAGCAGTGAGATCAGGGGGCCCACTGAAGCTTTCTTT
d_gene: NA; v_gene: TRBV4-1; j_gene: TRBJ1-4; abundance: once; len: 16; CDR3aa: CASSQGPGRSEEKLFF; CDR3nt: TGCGCCAGCAGCCAAGGGCCGGGACGGTCTGAAGAAAAACTGTTTTTT
d_gene: TRBD1; v_gene: TRBV11-1; j_gene: TRBJ2-5; abundance: NA; len: 14; CDR3aa: CASSKTGGEETQYF; CDR3nt: TGTGCCAGCAGCAAGACAGGGGGCGAAGAGACCCAGTACTTC
d_gene: NA; v_gene: TRBV5-1; j_gene: TRBJ2-3; abundance: NA; len: 14; CDR3aa: CASRDPSGTDTQYF; CDR3nt: TGCGCCAGCAGGGACCCTTCGGGTACAGATACGCAGTATTTT
d_gene: NA; v_gene: TRBV14; j_gene: TRBJ1-1; abundance: NA; len: 13; CDR3aa: CASTWGENTEAFF; CDR3nt: TGTGCCAGCACCTGGGGGGAGAACACTGAAGCTTTCTTT
d_gene: NA; v_gene: TRBV2; j_gene: TRBJ2-2; abundance: NA; len: 15; CDR3aa: CASSVARNNTGELFF; CDR3nt: TGTGCCAGCAGTGTTGCCAGGAACAACACCGGGGAGCTGTTTTTT
d_gene: NA; v_gene: TRBV6-1; j_gene: TRBJ2-7; abundance: NA; len: 16; CDR3aa: CASSESVESRGYEQYF; CDR3nt: TGTGCCAGCAGTGAATCTGTCGAATCGCGGGGCTACGAGCAGTACTTC
d_gene: TRBD1; v_gene: TRBV7-9; j_gene: TRBJ1-6; abundance: NA; len: 17; CDR3aa: CASSLTYRGYYNSPLHF; CDR3nt: TGTGCCAGCAGCCTGACCTACAGGGGGTACTATAATTCACCCCTCCACTTT
d_gene: TRBD2; v_gene: TRBV7-2; j_gene: TRBJ2-3; abundance: NA; len: 16; CDR3aa: CASSLELARIPDTQYF; CDR3nt: TGTGCCAGCAGCTTAGAACTAGCGAGGATTCCAGATACGCAGTATTTT
d_gene: NA; v_gene: TRBV6-6; j_gene: TRBJ2-3; abundance: NA; len: 14; CDR3aa: CASSYYKSTDTQYF; CDR3nt: TGTGCCAGCAGTTACTACAAAAGCACAGATACGCAGTATTTT